Below, 4 T cell receptor beta chains from the same sample are listed, as sequenced in a study of blood T cell repertoires in COVID-19. Assay used: immunoSEQ multiplex PCR; TCRdb lists only in-frame clones, some missing. The sample holds about 190,000 clones, around nine tenths seen once. The specimen was peripheral blood. The receptor source for this set is a man younger than 45 with acute or convalescent COVID-19.

The chain recombines TRBV2 with TRBJ2-3, with 9 bases matching TRBD2. This CDR3 has 14 amino acids. With 5 bases clipped from V and 1 base from J, the junction kept 1 base outside the gene matches. The germline V gene encodes CDR1 SNHLY and CDR2 FYNNEI. The DNA for the CDR3 is TGTGCCAGCAGTCCTAGCGGGGGCACAGATACGCAGTATTTT. Its translation: CASSPSGGTDTQYF.

The rearrangement links TRBV18 to TRBJ2-1, with TRBD2 identical over 10 bases. Germline V gene lookup returns CDR1 KGHSH and CDR2 LQKENI. The CDR3 has 16 amino acids. Trimming removed 3 bases from V and 6 bases from J; junction bases left unmatched: 8. The CDR3, as DNA: TGTGCCAGCTCACCTTTCAGCGGGAGGGCCTTCAATGAGCAGTTCTTC. This encodes CASSPFSGRAFNEQFF.

The genes are TRBV12-3 or TRBV12-4 and TRBJ1-4, with D unclear. The length of the CDR3 is 12 residues. With 6 bases removed from V and 8 bases from J, the gap between germline ends came to 10 bases. The CDR3 region has the DNA TGTGCCAGCAGGTCACAGACAGAAAAACTGTTTTTT. Amino acid sequence: CASRSQTEKLFF.

CDR3 in amino acids: CASSLTGGEWYGYTF. CDR3 nucleotides: TGTGCCAGCAGCCTCACAGGGGGCGAGTGGTATGGCTACACCTTC. The V call is TRBV3-1 (or the pseudogene TRBV3-2), the J call TRBJ1-2, with 9 bases lining up with TRBD1. In germline, CDR1 is LGHDT, CDR2 YNNKEL (reference sequence). CDR3 length: 15 residues. The V and J ends lost 4 bases and 5 bases, in that order; junction bases with no gene match: 8.